The 30 T cell receptor beta chains given below trace back to one sample, sequenced in a study of cytomegalovirus exposure and HLA in healthy donors. The table came from immunoSEQ multiplex PCR; TCRdb's copy has only in-frame clones and leaves some out. This sample has 130,000 to 150,000 clones, with over 80% found just once. Sequenced input: PBMCs. Source of these receptors: a woman under 40 in good health and CMV-seropositive.

The V gene is TRBV7-8, the J gene TRBJ2-1; a possible D gene is TRBD1 (5 bases). Trimming took 0 bases from V and 6 from J, leaving 12 bases between them. The CDR3 extends over 15 amino acids. Looked up from germline, CDR1 is SGHVS and CDR2 is FQNEAQ. The CDR3 sequence is CASSLAGRAFNEQFF. The CDR3 nucleotides are TGTGCCAGCAGCTTAGCGGGCAGGGCATTCAATGAGCAGTTCTTC.

This clone was detected only once. This chain connects TRBV6-4 to TRBJ1-5; D is unclear. This CDR3 has 17 residues. The V end lost 0 bases, the J end lost 3 bases, and 15 bases lay between the germline ends. Germline-derived CDR1 and CDR2 are MRHNA and SNTAGT. CDR3 residues: CASSDSRAASNNQPQHF. CDR3 nucleotide sequence: TGTGCCAGCAGTGACTCGAGGGCAGCAAGCAACAATCAGCCCCAGCATTTT.

The CDR3 DNA follows: TGTGCCAGCAGCTCCAACGGGGGGGTCGGGGAGCTGTTTTTT. Encoded protein: CASSSNGGVGELFF. This chain connects TRBV11-3 to TRBJ2-2; 8 bases map to TRBD2. Per the germline V gene, CDR1 is SGHNT and CDR2 is YENEEA. Losses at the gene ends were 4 bases for V and 7 bases for J; bases not matched to a gene: 5. The CDR3 length is 14 residues. The whole variable domain, filled in from reference TRBV11-3 and TRBJ2-2, reads EAGVVQSPRYKIIEKKQPVAFWCNPISGHNTLYWYLQNLGQGPELLIRYENEEAVDDSQLPKDRFSAERLKGVDSTLKIQPAELGDSAVYLCASSSNGGVGELFFGEGSRLTVL.

This chain connects TRBV9 to TRBJ2-1; TRBD2 matches 13 bases. The CDR3 has 15 amino acids. Per germline, CDR1 SGDLS and CDR2 YYNGEE. Trimming at V came to 4 bases and at J to 8 bases, leaving 6 bases not matched to a gene. CDR3 in amino acids: CASSPGLAGTHEQFF. The CDR3 region has the DNA TGTGCCAGCAGCCCGGGACTAGCGGGGACACATGAGCAGTTCTTC.

With respect to this clone: Other DNA sequences from this sample encode an identical CDR3 as well. V and J are TRBV18 and TRBJ2-7; TRBD1 aligns across 8 bases. The CDR3 loop spans 14 amino acids. V shed 2 bases and J 3 bases; nucleotides not matched to a gene: 3. Germline-derived CDR1 and CDR2 are KGHSH and LQKENI. The CDR3 DNA reads as TGTGCCAGCTCACCATCAGGGGGCCTCTACGAGCAGTACTTC. This gives the protein CASSPSGGLYEQYF. The full variable domain, with the rest looked up from reference TRBV18 and TRBJ2-7, is NAGVMQNPRHLVRRRGQEARLRCSPMKGHSHVYWYRQLPEEGLKFMVYLQKENIIDESGMPKERFSAEFPKEGPSILRIQQVVRGDSAAYFCASSPSGGLYEQYFGPGTRLTVT.

The chain couples TRBV6-5 to TRBJ2-3; no firm D call. The CDR3 spans 14 residues. Germline V gives CDR1 MNHEY, CDR2 SVGAGI. V lost 6 bases and J lost 0, with 10 bases in between. This CDR3 is CASRRSASTDTQYF. The CDR3 DNA reads TGTGCCAGCAGGCGAAGTGCTAGCACAGATACGCAGTATTTT.

The chain has TRBV28 and TRBJ1-2; 8 bases align to TRBD1. The CDR3 contains 12 residues. After removal of 10 bases from V and 8 bases from J, the junction contained 9 bases not matched to a gene. CDR1 is MDHEN, CDR2 SYDVKM, per germline. The CDR3 loop is CATQGASGGYTF. The CDR3 DNA sequence: TGTGCCACCCAGGGGGCGTCGGGAGGCTACACCTTC.

Turning to this clone: The sample carries other DNA sequences with the same CDR3. The genes are TRBV27 and TRBJ2-4; possible D gene TRBD1, 5 bases. The CDR3 contains 16 residues. The germline V and J ends were trimmed by 6 bases and 0 bases, with 15 bases remaining between them. CDR1 and CDR2 (germline): MNHEY, SMNVEV (reference sequence). CDR3 amino acids: CASSYDRILAKNIQYF. In DNA form, the CDR3 reads TGTGCCAGCAGCTACGACAGAATACTAGCCAAAAACATTCAGTACTTC.

The genes are TRBV9 and TRBJ2-7, with TRBD1 matching 8 bases. The V gene's germline CDR1 is SGDLS and CDR2 YYNGEE. Unmatched junction bases numbered 5, after V lost 3 bases and J lost 3 bases. The CDR3 loop spans 14 amino acids. The CDR3 reads CASSAGTGIYEQYF. CDR3 in DNA: TGTGCCAGCAGCGCGGGGACAGGAATCTACGAGCAGTACTTC.

The chain recombines TRBV6-6 with TRBJ2-3; 8 nucleotides match TRBD2. Germline V CDR1 and CDR2: MNHNY, SVGAGI (reference sequence). CDR3 size: 13 residues. V lost 5 bases, J lost 5 bases, and 3 bases stayed unmatched. The CDR3 here is CASSSGRGDTQYF. The CDR3 nucleotides read TGTGCCAGCAGTAGCGGGAGAGGAGATACGCAGTATTTT.

The chain combines TRBV13 with TRBJ2-1; TRBD2 matches at 8 bases. Germline values: CDR1 PRHDT, CDR2 FYEKMQ (reference sequence). The V segment lost 5 bases and the J segment 0 bases; nucleotides outside the gene matches: 3. This CDR3 is 15 amino acids long. The CDR3 DNA sequence: TGTGCCAGCAGCCCGAGCGGGAGCTCCTACAATGAGCAGTTCTTC. Translated: CASSPSGSSYNEQFF.

The chain recombines TRBV5-6 with TRBJ2-3, with 8 bases aligning to TRBD2. V trimming: 1 base; J trimming: 6 bases; junction bases outside the gene matches: 1. This CDR3 spans 13 amino acids. Germline CDR1 reads SGHDT; CDR2 reads YYEEEE. CDR3 loop: CASSLPSGDTQYF. CDR3 sequence (DNA): TGTGCCAGCAGCTTGCCTAGCGGGGATACGCAGTATTTT.

The CDR3 loop is CASSSTYEQYF. CDR3 DNA: TGTGCCAGCAGCTCCACCTACGAGCAGTACTTC. V usage is TRBV7-9 and J usage is TRBJ2-7, with D hard to call. The length of the CDR3 is 11 residues. Trimming cost V 4 bases and J 2 bases, with 3 bases left between them. Germline CDR1 is SEHNR and CDR2 is FQNEAQ (reference sequence).

This clone has a single count. The genes are TRBV4-1 and TRBJ2-2, with TRBD1 as a possible D gene (5 bases). The CDR3 runs 15 residues. The germline gives CDR1 MGHRA, CDR2 YSYEKL. Trimming took off 2 bases at V and 2 bases at J, with 9 bases between the two ends. CDR3 region: CASSQLQGNTGELFF. In nucleotides, the CDR3 is TGCGCCAGCAGCCAACTGCAGGGTAACACCGGGGAGCTGTTTTTT.

This clone was counted a single time. J is TRBJ2-1 and V is TRBV28, with a possible D match to TRBD2 (5 bases). The length of the CDR3 is 17 residues. Looked up from germline, CDR1 is MDHEN and CDR2 is SYDVKM. V was clipped by 2 bases and J by 6 bases, with 20 bases between them. The CDR3 sequence: CASSLIYRTPRGNEQFF. For the CDR3, the DNA is TGTGCCAGCAGTTTAATTTACCGGACTCCCAGAGGCAATGAGCAGTTCTTC.

This rearrangement joins TRBV19 to TRBJ1-2; 7 nucleotides align to TRBD1. Germline CDR1 and CDR2: LNHDA and SQIVND (reference sequence). V lost 3 bases to trimming and J lost 2 bases; unmatched junction nucleotides: 6. This CDR3 contains 15 residues. CDR3 sequence reads: CASSMGDSPNYGYTF. CDR3 bases: TGTGCCAGTAGTATGGGGGACAGCCCCAACTATGGCTACACCTTC.

The chain uses TRBV18 and TRBJ1-1; D possibly corresponds to TRBD1 (5 bases). Germline assignment: CDR1 KGHSH and CDR2 LQKENI. The CDR3 extends over 15 amino acids. Trimming shortened V by 2 bases and J by 5 bases, and 15 bases separated the two germline ends. The CDR3 DNA reads as TGTGCCAGCTCACCAGCGTATGATGGGGGGACTGAAGCTTTCTTT. This translates into CASSPAYDGGTEAFF.

V is TRBV2 and J is TRBJ2-1, with 11 bases identical to TRBD2. The CDR3 consists of 14 residues. Per the germline V gene, CDR1 is SNHLY and CDR2 is FYNNEI. V lost 4 bases, J lost 9 bases, and 5 bases stayed unmatched. This CDR3 reads CASSGGLAGGEQFF. DNA of the CDR3: TGTGCCAGCAGTGGTGGTCTAGCGGGAGGTGAGCAGTTCTTC.

This clone was observed at least ten times. The chain uses TRBV6-1 and TRBJ2-7; TRBD1 matches at 7 bases. The CDR3 consists of 15 residues. Germline trimming cut 1 base from V and 3 bases from J; bases unmatched to any gene: 6. Looked up from germline, CDR1 is MNHNS and CDR2 is SASEGT. CDR3 nucleotide sequence: TGTGCCAGCAGTGAAGGGGCAGGGGGTTTCTACGAGCAGTACTTC. It is translated as CASSEGAGGFYEQYF.

The chain uses TRBV9 and TRBJ2-3; maybe TRBD1 (5 bases). Germline-derived CDR1 and CDR2 are SGDLS and YYNGEE. The CDR3 runs to 16 residues. The V gene lost 0 bases and the J gene lost 1 base, with 12 bases spanning the gap. For the CDR3, the DNA is TGTGCCAGCAGCGTAGAGGGGATTTTGGGCACAGATACGCAGTATTTT. The encoded protein is CASSVEGILGTDTQYF.

The chain recombines TRBV28 with TRBJ1-1; TRBD1 agrees at 8 bases. The CDR3 has 14 amino acids. V lost 6 bases and J lost 7; bases outside the gene matches: 10. Germline loops: CDR1 MDHEN, CDR2 SYDVKM. The CDR3 DNA sequence: TGTGCCAGCAGATCCCCCGCAGGGGGCATTGAAGCTTTCTTT. The encoded protein is CASRSPAGGIEAFF.

The chain links TRBV7-9 to TRBJ2-5, with TRBD2 matching 10 bases. Trimming took 6 bases from V and 1 from J; bases not matched to a gene: 5. The CDR3 runs 15 residues. Germline-derived CDR1 and CDR2 are SEHNR and FQNEAQ (reference sequence). This CDR3 reads CASRPGLAVQETQYF. In DNA form, the CDR3 reads TGTGCCAGCAGGCCCGGACTAGCGGTCCAAGAGACCCAGTACTTC.

The DNA of the CDR3 is TGTGCCAGCAGGGCCCGACTAGCGGGAGGCTACGAGCAGTACTTC. This sequence encodes CASRARLAGGYEQYF. V gene TRBV27 combines with J gene TRBJ2-7; 13 bases line up with TRBD2. The germline gives CDR1 MNHEY, CDR2 SMNVEV (reference sequence). The V and J ends lost 6 bases and 3 bases, in that order; junction bases with no gene match: 5. This CDR3 spans 15 amino acids.

This sequence joins TRBV5-6 and TRBJ1-1; maybe TRBD1 (5 bases). This CDR3 has 15 amino acids. Germline-derived CDR1 and CDR2 are SGHDT and YYEEEE. Trimming cost V 5 bases and J 4 bases, with 18 bases left between them. Here the CDR3 reads CASSGVTGVSTEAFF. The DNA for the CDR3 is TGTGCCAGCAGTGGGGTGACGGGGGTGTCCACTGAAGCTTTCTTT.

The CDR3 nucleotides read TGCGCCAGCAGCTTGGATCCAGCGGGAGGCACCGGGGAGCTGTTTTTT. Its protein product is CASSLDPAGGTGELFF. The genes are TRBV5-1 and TRBJ2-2; 9 nucleotides match TRBD2. Germline CDR1 is SGHRS and CDR2 is YFSETQ. This CDR3 is built from 16 residues. V shed 0 bases, J shed 4 bases, and the junction held 4 bases outside the gene matches.

The V gene is TRBV28, the J gene TRBJ2-7; TRBD2 might be the D (6 bases). CDR3 length: 17 amino acids. Per the germline V gene, CDR1 is MDHEN and CDR2 is SYDVKM. The germline V and J ends were trimmed by 2 bases and 0 bases, with 17 bases remaining between them. For the CDR3, the DNA is TGTGCCAGCAGTTTAGCGGGGTATGAGCTCGGCTCCTACGAGCAGTACTTC. Translating gives CASSLAGYELGSYEQYF.

The chain combines TRBV6-6 with TRBJ1-1, with D uncertain. V gave up 4 bases and J gave up 2 bases, with 11 bases separating them. Germline CDR1 and CDR2: MNHNY and SVGAGI (reference sequence). The CDR3 extends over 14 amino acids. Here the CDR3 reads CASSSLQRNTEAFF. The CDR3 nucleotides are TGTGCCAGCAGTTCCCTCCAGCGTAACACTGAAGCTTTCTTT.

The chain is built from TRBV28 and TRBJ1-2, with D tentatively TRBD1 (5 bases). The CDR3 runs 15 residues. Germline assignment: CDR1 MDHEN and CDR2 SYDVKM. The V gene lost 3 bases and the J gene lost 8 bases, with 19 bases spanning the gap. The CDR3: CASSFHGGANIGYTF. CDR3 nucleotide sequence: TGTGCCAGCAGTTTTCACGGAGGGGCAAACATCGGCTACACCTTC.

The genes are TRBV5-1 and TRBJ2-5; 15 bases fit TRBD2. This CDR3 contains 15 residues. V shed 7 bases, J shed 4 bases, and the junction held 5 bases outside the gene matches. Germline V gives CDR1 SGHRS, CDR2 YFSETQ. CDR3 region: CASGSGLAGGETQYF. In DNA form, the CDR3 reads TGCGCCAGCGGGTCGGGACTAGCGGGAGGAGAGACCCAGTACTTC. The full variable domain, with the rest looked up from reference TRBV5-1 and TRBJ2-5, is KAGVTQTPRYLIKTRGQQVTLSCSPISGHRSVSWYQQTPGQGLQFLFEYFSETQRNKGNFPGRFSGRQFSNSRSEMNVSTLELGDSALYLCASGSGLAGGETQYFGPGTRLLVL.

The chain combines TRBV18 with TRBJ2-1, with TRBD1 matching 10 bases. The J segment lost 8 bases and the V segment lost 6 bases, leaving 10 bases of the junction unmatched. There are 15 residues in the CDR3. Germline V lookup: CDR1 KGHSH, CDR2 LQKENI. The DNA of the CDR3 is TGTGCCAGCTCCCGGCCGGGACAGGGGAAGGATGAGCAGTTCTTC. Amino acids: CASSRPGQGKDEQFF.